Below are 30 T cell receptor beta chains sequenced from a single sample in a study of T-cell reconstitution after alpha-beta-depleted transplantation in children. TCRbeta library construction was performed incorporating unique molecular identifiers. A single record per CDR3 protein comes from TCRdb applying MiXCR to the PCR reads. Among a few hundred thousand distinct CDR3 sequences listed, roughly 15% were seen once. Specimen: PBMCs, collected from the stem cell graft. The receptors stem from a human donor who donated a stem cell graft to a child with Fanconi anemia.

The genes are TRBV5-4 and TRBJ2-7, with D possibly being TRBD1 (5 bases). V was trimmed by 4 bases and J by 6 bases, leaving 17 bases between them. CDR3 length equals 14 residues. Germline values: CDR1 SGHNT, CDR2 YYREEE (reference sequence). CDR3 region: CASSHNRHFGEQYV. DNA for the CDR3: TGTGCCAGCAGCCACAACAGGCATTTCGGCGAGCAGTACGTC.

This clonotype was counted a few times. The chain uses TRBV15 and TRBJ1-1, with D perhaps matching TRBD1 (5 bases). V lost 3 bases and J lost 1, with 9 bases in between. The CDR3 is 14 amino acids. The V gene's germline CDR1 is LNHNV and CDR2 YYDKDF (reference sequence). CDR3: CATSRGRGNTEAFF. In nucleotides, the CDR3 is TGTGCCACCAGCAGGGGACGGGGGAACACTGAAGCTTTCTTT.

This clonotype has only a few counts. The rearrangement links TRBV5-8 to TRBJ1-6, with a weak D call TRBD1 (5 bases). The ends were cut back, 4 bases at V and 7 bases at J, with 15 bases in the middle. CDR3 length: 15 amino acids. Looked up from germline, CDR1 is SGHTS and CDR2 is YDEGEE. The CDR3 spells CASSRGLIGNSPLHF. Here the CDR3 DNA reads TGTGCCAGCAGCCGGGGACTTATAGGCAATTCACCCCTCCACTTT.

Only a few counts were recorded for this clonotype. CDR3 protein: CASSRGASGGYTRETQYF. The CDR3 DNA sequence: TGTGCCAGCAGCCGCGGGGCTAGCGGGGGGTATACTCGAGAGACCCAGTACTTC. The V and J genes are TRBV4-2 and TRBJ2-5, with 11 bases that match TRBD2. V gave up 4 bases and J gave up 4 bases; unmatched junction bases: 14. This CDR3 spans 18 amino acids. Germline CDR1 LGHNA, CDR2 YNFKEQ.

As DNA, the CDR3 is TGTGCCAGCAGCCGAGTCCCTGAGCAGTTCTTC. Protein: CASSRVPEQFF. The chain uses TRBV12-3 or TRBV12-4 and TRBJ2-1, with D hard to call. The CDR3 spans 11 residues. V lost 6 bases, J lost 9 bases, and 9 bases lay in between.

The chain carries TRBV20-1 and TRBJ2-1; D is unclear. The CDR3 is made up of 12 amino acids. The germline V gene encodes CDR1 DFQATT and CDR2 SNEGSKA (reference sequence). V was trimmed by 3 bases and J by 8 bases, leaving 11 bases between them. CDR3 sequence: CSARPSSHEQFF. Here the CDR3 DNA reads TGCAGTGCTAGGCCCAGCTCGCATGAGCAGTTCTTC.

This clonotype showed up just a few times. The chain couples TRBV19 to TRBJ1-2; D uncertain. The CDR3 extends over 15 amino acids. Germline assignment: CDR1 LNHDA and CDR2 SQIVND (reference sequence). V lost 7 bases and J 0 bases, leaving 15 bases between the germline ends. CDR3: CASTKSFPSNYGYTF. CDR3 bases: TGTGCCAGTACTAAGTCGTTTCCTTCTAACTATGGCTACACCTTC. Together with reference TRBV19 and TRBJ1-2, the CDR3 gives the full variable domain: DGGITQSPKYLFRKEGQNVTLSCEQNLNHDAMYWYRQDPGQGLRLIYYSQIVNDFQKGDIAEGYSVSREKKESFPLTVTSAQKNPTAFYLCASTKSFPSNYGYTFGSGTRLTVV.

There are a few counts of this clonotype. The chain recombines TRBV7-9 with TRBJ2-7; D might be TRBD2 (6 bases). Germline V gene sequence: CDR1 SEHNR, CDR2 FQNEAQ (reference sequence). Trimming removed 5 bases at V and 2 bases at J, with 19 bases between. The CDR3 contains 16 residues. The CDR3 nucleotides read TGTGCCAGCAGCCCGACCGGGGGAACCCAAACCTACGAGCAGTACTTC. Its translation is CASSPTGGTQTYEQYF.

V is TRBV3-1 and J is TRBJ2-3; 12 bases are shared with TRBD2. The CDR3 loop spans 17 amino acids. The ends lost 3 bases at V and 1 base at J; junction bases unmatched: 5. Germline CDR1 is LGHDT and CDR2 is YNNKEL (reference sequence). The CDR3 coding sequence is TGTGCCAGCAGCCATCTAGCGGGGGGGCACGGCACAGATACGCAGTATTTT. Protein: CASSHLAGGHGTDTQYF.

The V gene is TRBV18, the J gene TRBJ2-5; D might be TRBD1 (6 bases). V lost 0 bases to trimming and J lost 1 base, with 12 bases between them. This CDR3 comprises 16 residues. CDR1 is KGHSH, CDR2 LQKENI, per germline. The CDR3 protein is CASSPPEQGGQETQYF. The CDR3 DNA is TGTGCCAGCTCACCACCGGAACAGGGTGGCCAAGAGACCCAGTACTTC.

This clonotype was counted a few times. The rearrangement joins TRBV5-4 to TRBJ1-1, with TRBD1 as a possible D gene (6 bases). CDR1 and CDR2 (germline): SGHNT, YYREEE (reference sequence). The CDR3 runs to 17 residues. V was clipped by 1 base and J by 4 bases, with 20 bases between them. In nucleotides, the CDR3 is TGTGCCAGCAGCTTGCGGGGCAGGGGTCTCGGTAGCACTGAAGCTTTCTTT. Translated: CASSLRGRGLGSTEAFF.

The chain combines TRBV6-1 with TRBJ1-5, with 7 bases lining up with TRBD1. Per the germline V gene, CDR1 is MNHNS and CDR2 is SASEGT. The length of the CDR3 is 14 residues. V lost 6 bases and J lost 7; bases outside the gene matches: 9. CDR3 coding DNA: TGTGCCAGCAGGGTTGACAGGGCTGTCCAGCCCCAGCATTTT. Translated, it gives CASRVDRAVQPQHF.

This clonotype has more than one count but fewer than ten. V is TRBV7-9 and J is TRBJ2-2, with TRBD2 identical over 10 bases. Germline assignment: CDR1 SEHNR and CDR2 FQNEAQ (reference sequence). The V gene end was trimmed by 6 bases and the J gene end by 3 bases; junction bases not matched to a gene: 7. The CDR3 extends over 16 amino acids. Written as DNA, the CDR3 is TGTGCCAGCAGACCTTATAGCGGGGGGCACACCGGGGAGCTGTTTTTT. Translation gives CASRPYSGGHTGELFF.

The chain has TRBV20-1 and TRBJ2-7; possible D gene TRBD1, 6 bases. V shed 3 bases and J shed 6 bases, with 15 bases lying between them. This CDR3 has 13 residues. Germline CDR1 DFQATT, CDR2 SNEGSKA (reference sequence). The CDR3 DNA follows: TGCAGTGCTAGTCGAACAGGGAGTCCCGAGCAGTACGTC. Translated, it gives CSASRTGSPEQYV.

This clonotype has a handful of counts. The chain joins TRBV6-1 to TRBJ1-1, with 7 bases aligning to TRBD1. The J segment lost 0 bases and the V segment lost 5 bases, leaving 6 bases of the junction unmatched. CDR1 is MNHNS, CDR2 SASEGT, per germline. This CDR3 comprises 15 residues. DNA of the CDR3: TGTGCCAGCAGTAGACAGGGAGGGATGAACACTGAAGCTTTCTTT. Protein sequence: CASSRQGGMNTEAFF.

The chain couples TRBV5-1 to TRBJ2-3; TRBD2 is a possible D gene (7 bases). Germline CDR1 is SGHRS and CDR2 is YFSETQ. The CDR3 spans 14 residues. The V gene lost 6 bases and the J gene lost 2 bases, with 13 bases spanning the gap. The CDR3 nucleotides are TGCGCCAGCACCCCGGGGGGACACACAGATACGCAGTATTTT. This translates into CASTPGGHTDTQYF.

This clonotype was picked up a small number of times. The rearrangement links TRBV4-1 to TRBJ1-1; the D gene is possibly TRBD1 (6 bases). V lost 3 bases, J lost 6 bases, and 11 bases lay in between. The CDR3 runs to 13 residues. Germline CDR1 and CDR2: MGHRA and YSYEKL. For the CDR3, the DNA is TGCGCCAGCAGCCAGCTACAGGGCTCTGAAGCTTTCTTT. It translates to CASSQLQGSEAFF.

The J gene is TRBJ1-2, the V gene TRBV12-3 or TRBV12-4; 7 bases align to TRBD1. The V segment lost 7 bases and the J segment 8 bases; nucleotides outside the gene matches: 10. The CDR3 contains 13 residues. The CDR3: CASTILTGYGYTF. CDR3 DNA sequence: TGTGCCAGCACCATCCTGACAGGGTACGGCTACACCTTC.

V is TRBV2 and J is TRBJ2-5; TRBD1 agrees at 7 bases. Per germline, CDR1 SNHLY and CDR2 FYNNEI. The junction had 14 bases not matched to a gene; V was cut back by 0 bases and J by 4 bases. The CDR3 length is 18 residues. CDR3 DNA sequence: TGTGCCAGCAGTGAAGCGCCGGGCGGAACAGGGGTCGGAGAGACCCAGTACTTC. As protein: CASSEAPGGTGVGETQYF.

In its sample, this clonotype was seen a few times. The CDR3 bases are TGTGCCAGCGGAACTAGCACCGGGGAGCTGTTTTTT. This codes for CASGTSTGELFF. The rearrangement joins TRBV6-2 or TRBV6-3 to TRBJ2-2, with a possible D match to TRBD2 (5 bases). Germline V gene lookup returns CDR1 MNHEY and CDR2 SVGEGT. Trimming stripped 8 bases from V and 4 bases from J, with 8 bases between. CDR3 length: 12 amino acids.

This clonotype was counted between two and nine times. The rearrangement uses TRBV11-2 and TRBJ2-7; D might be TRBD2 (6 bases). Trimming removed 6 bases at V and 5 bases at J, with 17 bases between. CDR1 is SGHAT and CDR2 is FQNNGV in the germline V gene. This CDR3 has 14 amino acids. The CDR3 region is CASRQAGLSNEQYF. The CDR3 bases are TGTGCCAGCAGACAGGCGGGGTTGTCTAACGAGCAGTACTTC.

This clonotype was recorded at least ten times. The chain uses TRBV7-7 and TRBJ2-6, with D uncertain. The V end was cut by 2 bases, the J end by 1 base, with 3 bases between. Germline CDR1 and CDR2: SSHAT and FNYEAQ (reference sequence). The CDR3 consists of 14 residues. CDR3 amino acids: CASSLHSGANVLTF. CDR3 coding DNA: TGTGCCAGCAGCTTACATTCTGGGGCCAACGTCCTGACTTTC.

At least ten counts were recorded for this clonotype. The chain combines TRBV2 with TRBJ1-6; perhaps TRBD1 as D (5 bases). CDR3 length equals 15 residues. Trimming pared 8 bases from V and 3 bases from J, leaving 14 bases between. In germline, CDR1 is SNHLY, CDR2 FYNNEI. The CDR3 region is CASGPSGSYNSPLHF. CDR3 sequence (DNA): TGTGCCAGCGGACCCTCAGGGAGCTATAATTCACCCCTCCACTTT.

This clonotype was picked up many times. V is TRBV7-2 and J is TRBJ1-5; D gene ambiguous. V gave up 5 bases and J gave up 1 base, with 6 bases separating them. This CDR3 has 13 amino acids. CDR1 is SGHTA and CDR2 is FQGNSA in the germline V gene. CDR3 sequence (DNA): TGTGCCAGCAGCCACGGAAGCAATCAGCCCCAGCATTTT. It encodes CASSHGSNQPQHF.

In its sample, this clonotype was seen many times. One end of the junction does not line up with germline, which may come from a read error. The chain carries TRBV12-3 or TRBV12-4 and TRBJ1-2; 7 bases line up with TRBD1. This CDR3 is built from 11 residues. For the CDR3, the DNA is TGTGCCAGCAGTTTAGGGGACAGCGCTTACTTC. It codes for CASSLGDSAYF.

CDR3 DNA: TGTGCCAGCAGTTTGCTTCCAAATCAGCCCCAGCATTTT. Translating it yields CASSLLPNQPQHF. This chain connects TRBV27 to TRBJ1-5; no clear D gene. Trimming pared 3 bases from V and 4 bases from J, leaving 7 bases between. Germline V lookup: CDR1 MNHEY, CDR2 SMNVEV (reference sequence). This CDR3 has 13 amino acids.

This clonotype occurred a few times. The V and J genes are TRBV3-1 and TRBJ1-4, with no clear D. The ends were cut back, 1 base at V and 8 bases at J, with 14 bases in the middle. The CDR3 covers 15 residues. CDR1 is LGHDT, CDR2 YNNKEL, per germline (reference sequence). The CDR3 here is CASSQGFGGKEKLFF. CDR3 DNA: TGTGCCAGCAGCCAAGGTTTCGGAGGGAAGGAAAAACTGTTTTTT.

This clonotype occurred many times. This chain links TRBV7-8 with TRBJ1-1; a weak D match, TRBD1 (5 bases). Germline CDR1 reads SGHVS; CDR2 reads FQNEAQ. Trimming cost V 5 bases and J 0 bases, with 19 bases left between them. The CDR3 runs to 17 residues. The CDR3 loop is CASSPQGWGGMNTEAFF. The CDR3 coding sequence is TGTGCCAGCAGCCCGCAGGGTTGGGGGGGTATGAACACTGAAGCTTTCTTT.

The rearrangement links TRBV7-9 to TRBJ2-3; D is perhaps TRBD1 or TRBD2 (5 bases each). V was cut by 5 bases and J by 2 bases, with 14 bases left in between. The CDR3 covers 15 residues. In germline, CDR1 is SEHNR, CDR2 FQNEAQ (reference sequence). The CDR3 protein is CASSATGTPTDTQYF. DNA of the CDR3: TGTGCCAGCAGCGCAACCGGGACCCCCACAGATACGCAGTATTTT.

This clonotype was counted at least ten times. The chain uses TRBV9 and TRBJ2-3, with 7 bases that match TRBD2. V shed 5 bases, J shed 7 bases, and the junction held 13 bases outside the gene matches. Per germline, CDR1 SGDLS and CDR2 YYNGEE. The CDR3 totals 15 residues. CDR3 in amino acids: CASRAVGGPENTQYF. In DNA form, the CDR3 reads TGTGCCAGCAGAGCCGTGGGAGGGCCTGAGAATACGCAGTATTTT.